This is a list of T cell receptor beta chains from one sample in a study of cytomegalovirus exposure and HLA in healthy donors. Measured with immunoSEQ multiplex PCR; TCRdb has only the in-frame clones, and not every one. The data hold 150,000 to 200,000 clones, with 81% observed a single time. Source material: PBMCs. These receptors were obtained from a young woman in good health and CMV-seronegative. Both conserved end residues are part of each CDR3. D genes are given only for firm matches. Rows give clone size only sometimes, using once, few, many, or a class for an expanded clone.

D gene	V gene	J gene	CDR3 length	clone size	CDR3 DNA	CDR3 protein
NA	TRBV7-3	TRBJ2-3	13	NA	TGTGCCAGCAGCTTAAGGGGCTTTGATACGCAGTATTTT	CASSLRGFDTQYF
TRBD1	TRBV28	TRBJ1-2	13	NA	TGTGCCAGCAGTGAGCCCCAGGGGGCTGGCTACACCTTC	CASSEPQGAGYTF
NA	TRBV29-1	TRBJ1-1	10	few	TGCAGCGCATTCAGGGGTGAAGCTTTCTTT	CSAFRGEAFF
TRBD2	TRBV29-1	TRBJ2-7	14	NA	TGCAGCGTTGAAGGGACTAGCGGCTCCTACGAGCAGTACTTC	CSVEGTSGSYEQYF
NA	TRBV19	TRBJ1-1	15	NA	TGTGCCAGTAGTATGACGGAACTAGGACAGCCTGAAGCTTTCTTT	CASSMTELGQPEAFF
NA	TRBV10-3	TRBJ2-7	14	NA	TGTGCCATCAGTGAGTCGCAGGGGACCTACGAGCAGTACTTC	CAISESQGTYEQYF
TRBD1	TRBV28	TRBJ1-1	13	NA	TGTGCCAGCAGTTTCCCGACAGGGACTGAAGCTTTCTTT	CASSFPTGTEAFF
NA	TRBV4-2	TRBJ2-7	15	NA	TGTGCCAGCAGCCAAGAACAGGCCGGTACCTACGAGCAGTACTTC	CASSQEQAGTYEQYF
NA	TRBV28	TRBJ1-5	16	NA	TGTGCCAGCAGACTCGGACAGTCCTATAGCAATCAGCCCCAGCATTTT	CASRLGQSYSNQPQHF
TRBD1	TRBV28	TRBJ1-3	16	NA	TGTGCCAGCAGTTCTACAGGGGTAGGCTCTGGAAACACCATATATTTT	CASSSTGVGSGNTIYF
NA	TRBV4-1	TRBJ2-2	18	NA	TGCGCCAGCAGCCATCCACGGAGCGGGCCTATGAACACCGGGGAGCTGTTTTTT	CASSHPRSGPMNTGELFF
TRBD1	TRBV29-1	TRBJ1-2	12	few	TGCAGCGTTGATGCAGGGGGCTTTGGCTACACCTTC	CSVDAGGFGYTF
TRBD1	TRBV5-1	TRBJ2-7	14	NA	TGCGCCAGCAGCCCTGTGACAGGGGGCTACGAGCAGTACTTC	CASSPVTGGYEQYF
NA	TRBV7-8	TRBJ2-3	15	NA	TGTGCCAGCAGCTTAGCTGGGAGGCGACATGATACGCAGTATTTT	CASSLAGRRHDTQYF
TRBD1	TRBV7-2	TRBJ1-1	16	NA	TGTGCCAGCAGCTTATGGGGACAGGGCGAGAACACTGAAGCTTTCTTT	CASSLWGQGENTEAFF
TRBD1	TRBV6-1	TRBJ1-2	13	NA	TGTGCCAGCAGAGGGACAGCTAACTATGGCTACACCTTC	CASRGTANYGYTF
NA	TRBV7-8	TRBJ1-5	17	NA	TGTGCCAGCAGCTTAGCGGTAGTCCCCACTAGCAATCAGCCCCAGCATTTT	CASSLAVVPTSNQPQHF
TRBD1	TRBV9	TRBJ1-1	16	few	TGTGCCAGCAGCGTATCAGGACAGGGGGAATCTGTTGAAGCTTTCTTT	CASSVSGQGESVEAFF
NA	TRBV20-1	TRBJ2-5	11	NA	TGCAGTGCTGTCGGGCAAGAGACCCAGTACTTC	CSAVGQETQYF
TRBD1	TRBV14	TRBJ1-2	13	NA	TGTGCCAGCAGCCACGGACAGGACTATGGCTACACCTTC	CASSHGQDYGYTF
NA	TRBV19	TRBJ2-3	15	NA	TGTGCCAGTAGTATAGAACAGGTTCGCACAGATACGCAGTATTTT	CASSIEQVRTDTQYF
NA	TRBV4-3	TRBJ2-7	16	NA	TGCGCCAGCAGCCAAGAGGGTATAGGCACAGTGGGAGGGCAGTACTTC	CASSQEGIGTVGGQYF
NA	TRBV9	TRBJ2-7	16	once	TGTGCCAGCAGCGTAGAACCCCGGGGGGACACCTACGAGCAGTACTTC	CASSVEPRGDTYEQYF
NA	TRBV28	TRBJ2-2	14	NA	TGTGCCAGCAGTTTAAGGGGGAACACCGGGGAGCTGTTTTTT	CASSLRGNTGELFF
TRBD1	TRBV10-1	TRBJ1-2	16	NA	TGCGCCAGCAGTGAGGCCGGGACAGGATTTACCTATGGCTACACCTTC	CASSEAGTGFTYGYTF
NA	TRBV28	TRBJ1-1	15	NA	TGTGCCAGCAGTGCTGGTTCGCAGGGGAGGGATCAAGCTTTCTTT	CASSAGSQGRDQAFF